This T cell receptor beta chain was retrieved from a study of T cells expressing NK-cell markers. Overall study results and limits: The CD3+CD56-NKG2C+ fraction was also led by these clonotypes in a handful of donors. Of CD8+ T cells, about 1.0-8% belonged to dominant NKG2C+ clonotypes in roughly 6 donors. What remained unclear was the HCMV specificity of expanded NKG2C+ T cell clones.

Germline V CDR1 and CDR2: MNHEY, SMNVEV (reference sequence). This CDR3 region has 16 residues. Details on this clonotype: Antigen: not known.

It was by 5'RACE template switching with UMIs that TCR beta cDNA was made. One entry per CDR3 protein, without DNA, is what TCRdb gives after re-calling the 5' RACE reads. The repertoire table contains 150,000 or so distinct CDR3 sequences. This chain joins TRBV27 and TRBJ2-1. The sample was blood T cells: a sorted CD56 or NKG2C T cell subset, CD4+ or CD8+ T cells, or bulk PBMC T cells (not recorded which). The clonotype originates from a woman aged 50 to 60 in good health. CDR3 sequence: CASLPQKVIGKNEQFF.